One sample yielded the 7 T cell receptor beta chains listed below, sequenced in a study of cytomegalovirus exposure and HLA in healthy donors. The PCR made use of 60 Vbeta and 13 Jbeta primers. Using immunoSEQ multiplex PCR, the repertoire was profiled, and TCRdb retains in-frame clones only, with some absent. The sample includes 150,000 or so clones, about 84% of them seen just once. Sequencing input: PBMCs. The receptors derive from a man aged 50-60 years in good health and CMV-seronegative.

Only a few counts were recorded for this clone. The J gene is TRBJ2-2, the V gene TRBV6-5; D unresolved. The CDR3 extends over 16 amino acids. Trimming shortened V by 2 bases and J by 0 bases, and 10 bases separated the two germline ends. Germline assignment: CDR1 MNHEY and CDR2 SVGAGI. The CDR3 coding sequence is TGTGCCAGCAGTTACGAGCCACCCTCGAACACCGGGGAGCTGTTTTTT. It is translated as CASSYEPPSNTGELFF.

The gene calls are TRBV5-6 and TRBJ2-7; D unclear. The germline V gene encodes CDR1 SGHDT and CDR2 YYEEEE. The CDR3 consists of 14 residues. V was pared by 7 bases and J by 6 bases, with 20 bases between. As DNA, the CDR3 is TGTGCCAGCGGCGAAGAGGTCAAGACCAGCGAGCAGTACTTC. Translating gives CASGEEVKTSEQYF. Variable domain in full (rest from reference TRBV5-6 and TRBJ2-7): DAGVTQSPTHLIKTRGQQVTLRCSPKSGHDTVSWYQQALGQGPQFIFQYYEEEERQRGNFPDRFSGHQFPNYSSELNVNALLLGDSALYLCASGEEVKTSEQYFGPGTRLTVT.

The rearrangement links TRBV19 to TRBJ2-5, with TRBD1 identical over 8 bases. The V gene end was trimmed by 1 base and the J gene end by 11 bases; junction bases not matched to a gene: 9. The CDR3 length is 14 residues. Per the germline V gene, CDR1 is LNHDA and CDR2 is SQIVND (reference sequence). In DNA form, the CDR3 reads TGTGCCAGTAGTATAGCCACAGGGGGGAGTGAGCAGTACTTC. The encoded protein is CASSIATGGSEQYF.

This clone was counted a few times. This sequence joins TRBV9 and TRBJ2-3; 13 bases align to TRBD2. This CDR3 spans 15 amino acids. Germline loops: CDR1 SGDLS, CDR2 YYNGEE. Trimming cost V 3 bases and J 3 bases; bases outside gene matches: 1. The CDR3 loop is CASSATSGRTDTQYF. DNA of the CDR3: TGTGCCAGCAGCGCGACTAGCGGGAGGACAGATACGCAGTATTTT.

The genes are TRBV5-5 and TRBJ1-1, with D possibly being TRBD1 (6 bases). The germline CDR1 and CDR2 sequences are SGHKS and YYEKEE (reference sequence). The CDR3 contains 14 residues. The ends were cut back, 2 bases at V and 1 base at J, with 9 bases in the middle. The CDR3 nucleotides are TGTGCCAGCAGCTTCCCGACAGGGAACACTGAAGCTTTCTTT. Translated: CASSFPTGNTEAFF.

The rearrangement links TRBV27 to TRBJ2-7; 12 nucleotides agree with TRBD2. CDR1 is MNHEY and CDR2 is SMNVEV in the germline V gene (reference sequence). This CDR3 contains 18 residues. V shed 4 bases and J 5 bases; nucleotides not matched to a gene: 15. This CDR3 reads CASSYRGLAGGPSHEQYF. Here the CDR3 DNA reads TGTGCCAGCAGTTACAGGGGGCTAGCGGGAGGGCCTTCCCACGAGCAGTACTTC.

This clone has only a few counts. The chain joins TRBV5-5 to TRBJ1-2; weak D call: TRBD1 (6 bases). Per germline, CDR1 SGHKS and CDR2 YYEKEE (reference sequence). CDR3 size: 15 residues. Trimming removed 0 bases from V and 6 bases from J, with 15 bases in between. The DNA for the CDR3 is TGTGCCAGCAGCTTGGATTTGCGGGGGCGCGATGGCTACACCTTC. The encoded protein is CASSLDLRGRDGYTF.